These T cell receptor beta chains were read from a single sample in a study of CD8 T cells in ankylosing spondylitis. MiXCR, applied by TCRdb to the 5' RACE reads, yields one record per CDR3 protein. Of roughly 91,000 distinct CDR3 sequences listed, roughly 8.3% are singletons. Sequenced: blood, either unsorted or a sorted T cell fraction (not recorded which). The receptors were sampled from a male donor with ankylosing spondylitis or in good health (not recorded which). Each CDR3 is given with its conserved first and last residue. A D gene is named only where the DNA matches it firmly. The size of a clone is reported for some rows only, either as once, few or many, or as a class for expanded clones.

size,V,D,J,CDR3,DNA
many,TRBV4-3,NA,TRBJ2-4,CASSQYFNGGKNIQYF,TGCGCCAGCAGCCAATATTTCAACGGGGGTAAAAACATTCAGTACTTC
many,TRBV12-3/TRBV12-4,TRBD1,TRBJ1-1,CASQGGLGEAFF,TGTGCCAGCCAGGGGGGTCTGGGGGAAGCTTTCTTT
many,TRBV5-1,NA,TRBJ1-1,CASSLGGRNTEAFF,TGCGCCAGCAGCTTAGGGGGGAGGAACACTGAAGCTTTCTTT
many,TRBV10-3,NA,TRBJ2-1,CAISQGGDEQFF,TGTGCCATCAGTCAAGGGGGGGACGAGCAGTTCTTC
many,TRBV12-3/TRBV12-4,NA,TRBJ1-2,CASSPSGGYGYTF,TGTGCCAGCAGTCCCTCGGGGGGCTATGGCTACACCTTC
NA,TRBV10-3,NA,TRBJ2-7,CAISESPGAAGSYEQYF,TGTGCCATCAGTGAGTCTCCAGGGGCGGCCGGTTCCTACGAGCAGTACTTC
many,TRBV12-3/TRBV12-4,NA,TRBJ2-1,CASSPFNEQFF,TGTGCCAGCAGCCCCTTTAATGAGCAGTTCTTC
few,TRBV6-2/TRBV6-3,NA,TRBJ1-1,CASSYSQQNTEAFF,TGTGCCAGCAGTTACTCGCAGCAGAACACTGAAGCTTTCTTT
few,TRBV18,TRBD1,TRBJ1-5,CASQGQGGDQPQHF,TGTGCCAGCCAAGGACAGGGCGGGGATCAGCCCCAGCATTTT
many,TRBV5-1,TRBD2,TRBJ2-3,CASSGGTSGRTDTQYF,TGCGCCAGCAGCGGCGGGACTAGCGGGAGAACAGATACGCAGTATTTT
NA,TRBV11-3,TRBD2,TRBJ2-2,CASSSLGGTGELFF,TGTGCCAGCAGCTCCCTCGGGGGGACCGGGGAGCTGTTTTTT
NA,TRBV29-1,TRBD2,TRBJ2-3,CSVEDRTSGGAIDTQYF,TGCAGCGTTGAAGATCGGACTAGCGGGGGGGCCATAGATACGCAGTATTTT
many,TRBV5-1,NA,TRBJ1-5,CASSLGGQSNQPQHF,TGCGCCAGCAGCTTAGGGGGGCAAAGCAATCAGCCCCAGCATTTT
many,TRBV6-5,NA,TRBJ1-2,CASSYSGGGYGYTF,TGTGCCAGCAGTTACTCAGGGGGGGGCTATGGCTACACCTTC